This TCR beta chain was profiled in a study of CD8 T cells in ankylosing spondylitis (dated by TCRdb to the late 2010s). Concerning the study at large: The study set out to find disease-linked TCR variants by profiling T cell receptor beta repertoires in ankylosing spondylitis patients and healthy donors. In total, the full study cohort was made up of over a hundred healthy donors and 20 to 25 ankylosing spondylitis patients. Peripheral blood samples were taken, and synovial fluid was additionally collected from ankylosing spondylitis patients. The investigation overall reported the following: The disease-linked clones were reported to be significantly enriched in matched synovial fluid samples from ankylosing spondylitis patients. A TCR beta motif of several highly homologous amino acid variants appeared characteristic of blood from ankylosing spondylitis patients. The disease-linked clones had a CD8+ phenotype and were found at relatively low frequencies in peripheral blood. Some motif variants were previously reported in synovial fluid and blood of reactive arthritis patients, suggesting common disease-initiation mechanisms.

Reading from cysteine to phenylalanine, the CDR3 counts 13 amino acids. The CDR1 and CDR2 encoded by the germline V gene are LGHNA and YNFKEQ. These reads were obtained on an Illumina HiSeq 2500. Quantitative 5'-RACE with molecular barcodes was the method used to prepare the TCR beta libraries. Turning to the authors' computational methods: A new computational method based on a probabilistic model of VDJ rearrangement was used to identify disease-linked TCR variants. TCRdb reworked the public reads: Q25 trimming with fastp, MiXCR clone assembly, productive beta chains retained. Merged by CDR3 protein, the rows form single entries marked with the most common genes and DNA. The authors' filters were not applied to this entry. The table for this sample lists 200,000 or so distinct CDR3 sequences; roughly 25% of them were counted only once. The ten largest clones capture 5% to 7.5% of the sample. As concerns this clonotype: The clone's antigen remains unknown. No DNA is shown, since the ends of the CDR3 on it are uncertain; the CDR3 is the one TCRdb lists.

Input material: blood, either unsorted or a sorted T cell fraction (not recorded which). Recombination connected TRBV4-2 to TRBJ2-1; whether TRBD2, the table's D call, matches the DNA was not checked. This sequence originates from a male donor with ankylosing spondylitis or in good health (not recorded which). Here the CDR3 is given as CASSQVVAGGIFF.